This TCR beta chain is drawn from a study of T cells after yellow fever vaccination (dated by TCRdb to the late 2010s). Broadly, across the study: Libraries from fractions with low cell numbers were prepared with the SMART-Seq v4 Ultra Low Input RNA kit. To follow T-cell clones before and after both primary and booster YFV17D yellow fever vaccination, bulk TCR alpha and beta repertoires underwent longitudinal sequencing. Two healthy male donors made up the cohort, one aged 18 to 30 years and the other aged 30 to 40 years. Blood was collected at multiple timepoints before and after primary and secondary immunization, and bulk PBMC replicates and cell subsets were isolated. General study outcomes and caveats: A small fraction of clonotypes showed up in both the CD4 and CD8 compartments, probably as a result of convergent recombination. The secondary T-cell response was found to be weaker but faster than the primary response, with a peak reached on day 5 rather than on day 15. Because abundant contaminating clonotypes from the bulk population could be contained in FACS-sorted repertoires, computational filtering was required. Most clones expanded after primary vaccination (around 96% of CD4 and approximately 90% of CD8) were re-detected after the booster, suggesting that broad memory maintenance occurred. Because only two donors were included in the study, the extent to which the findings can be generalized is limited.

TCR cDNA was synthesized by 5'RACE template switching, through which a universal primer site and unique molecular identifiers were introduced. cDNA synthesis was primed from both the TCR alpha and TCR beta constant segments. Library amplification involved two PCR steps, and the second step added sample barcodes and sequencing adapters. Sequencing of the libraries was done on either Illumina HiSeq 2500 (2x100 bp) or NovaSeq (2x150 bp). From the authors' description of their analysis: MIGEC handled demultiplexing of reads and collapsing into UMI consensus sequences, while MiXCR performed V(D)J alignment. Clonotypes responding to the vaccine were identified with edgeR on replicate PBMC samples, with the criteria of FDR below 0.01 and a log2 fold change above 5 up to day 15. Bulk clonotypes were assigned CD4 or CD8 identity according to which sequenced CD4 or CD8 repertoire held them at higher abundance. In TCRdb, the public reads were trimmed at Q25 with fastp and aligned with MiXCR, with productive beta chains retained. Identical CDR3 protein sequences are pooled into one entry, listed with their most common genes and DNA. TCRdb, rather than the study authors, made the V and J calls. The sample data list approximately 550,000 distinct CDR3 sequences, and around 21% of these were observed just once. The ten biggest clones cover around an eighth of the sample.

At the junction V is shortened by 8 bases and J by 5 bases; bases outside the gene matches: 4. Including the terminal cysteine and phenylalanine, the CDR3 comprises 13 residues. The entry retains the CDR3 DNA only, 39 bases that are in frame from base 1. Comments on this clonotype: Its antigen is still unknown. Per-nucleotide qualities are absent, and no much larger clonotype sits a single base away.

The treatment or condition label, read with the paper, signifies: live attenuated yellow fever vaccine strain. At every blood-draw timepoint, two biological replicates of bulk PBMCs were collected. A standard Ficoll-Paque protocol was used to isolate PBMCs from peripheral blood. TriZol was used to extract RNA from bulk PBMCs, from CD4 and CD8 fractions, and from dextramer-positive and dextramer-negative fractions. Specimen: PBMCs, collected 15 days after the yellow fever booster vaccination. The chain uses TRBV12-3 or TRBV12-4 and TRBJ2-5, and 11 junctional nucleotides match TRBD1. The receptor's source is a man younger than 45 who received the YFV17D yellow fever vaccine. The bases are TGTGCCAGCGCCCGGGACAGGGGGGAGACCCAGTACTTC. This translates into CASARDRGETQYF.